This T cell receptor beta chain is from a study of human thymus T cells. Thymus was obtained from resections taken during corrective heart surgery. The people who donated were healthy Finnish babies having corrective surgery for congenital heart defects. General study results and limits: Seemingly biased V and J gene usage marked thymic and blood repertoires.

The CDR3 loop spans 17 amino acids. V trimming: 1 base; J trimming: 5 bases; junction bases outside the gene matches: 7. CDR1 and CDR2 from the germline V gene are SGHAT and FQNNGV. The method was immunoSEQ multiplex PCR; TCRdb's version includes in-frame clones alone and lacks a portion of them. The repertoire holds about 78,000 clones, with nearly 98% as singletons. The count of this clone is one. Its target is unknown. This TCR was recovered from a boy less than two years old with a congenital heart defect but otherwise immunologically healthy. Source material: thymus tissue. The chain combines TRBV11-2 with TRBJ2-5; 13 bases are a match to TRBD2. CDR3 residues: CASSLALAGGPGETQYF. The CDR3 DNA reads TGTGCCAGCAGCTTAGCACTAGCGGGAGGGCCCGGGGAGACCCAGTACTTC. Supplemented by reference TRBV11-2 and TRBJ2-5, the full variable domain reads EAGVAQSPRYKIIEKRQSVAFWCNPISGHATLYWYQQILGQGPKLLIQFQNNGVVDDSQLPKDRFSAERLKGVDSTLKIQPAKLEDSAVYLCASSLALAGGPGETQYFGPGTRLLVL.